The 17 T cell receptor beta chains presented below share a single source sample, sequenced in a study of blood T cells in healthy people across ages. Alongside a J-beta primer mix, a sample-barcoded 5' primer served in a second PCR lasting 7 to 11 cycles. TCRdb processed the 5' RACE reads anew with MiXCR; each CDR3 protein has one entry. The repertoire holds roughly 790,000 distinct CDR3 sequences, roughly two fifths seen once, with more than 20% in the top ten. Sequenced sample: blood. Receptors were obtained from a woman aged 55-69 years in good health.

This rearrangement joins TRBV20-1 to TRBJ2-7, with D perhaps matching TRBD2 (5 bases). V was cut by 2 bases and J by 1 base, with 12 bases left in between. CDR3 length: 14 residues. Germline-derived CDR1 and CDR2 are DFQATT and SNEGSKA (reference sequence). This CDR3 is CSARIGVRSYEQYF. CDR3 nucleotides: TGCAGTGCTAGAATCGGGGTGAGGTCCTACGAGCAGTACTTC.

This clonotype was observed a few times. The chain combines TRBV9 with TRBJ2-3; D possibly corresponds to TRBD2 (5 bases). V lost 0 bases and J lost 0, with 11 bases in between. The CDR3 has 16 residues. Per the germline V gene, CDR1 is SGDLS and CDR2 is YYNGEE. The chain's CDR3 is CASSVGTLSSTDTQYF. The CDR3 region has the DNA TGTGCCAGCAGCGTAGGGACTCTCTCTAGCACAGATACGCAGTATTTT.

This chain connects TRBV20-1 to TRBJ2-2; D is undetermined. The germline V gene encodes CDR1 DFQATT and CDR2 SNEGSKA (reference sequence). The CDR3 extends over 11 amino acids. Trimming left V 6 bases short and J 1 base short, with 3 bases between. The CDR3 region is CSARNTGELFF. Written as DNA, the CDR3 is TGCAGTGCCCGGAACACCGGGGAGCTGTTTTTT.

This clonotype was seen a handful of times. The chain combines TRBV7-2 with TRBJ1-1; tentative D call: TRBD1 (5 bases). Trimming shortened V by 5 bases and J by 2 bases, and 15 bases separated the two germline ends. Germline V gene data show CDR1 as SGHTA and CDR2 as FQGNSA. The CDR3 covers 15 residues. CDR3 protein: CASSPLGALNTEAFF. DNA of the CDR3: TGTGCCAGCAGCCCCCTCGGGGCCCTTAACACTGAAGCTTTCTTT.

This clonotype was found many times. This chain uses TRBV27 with TRBJ2-7; possibly TRBD2 for D (5 bases). Per the germline V gene, CDR1 is MNHEY and CDR2 is SMNVEV (reference sequence). The CDR3 sequence is 15 residues long. The V and J ends lost 5 bases and 2 bases respectively, with 16 bases between them. The CDR3 region is CASSPFGGGTYEQYF. The CDR3 region has the DNA TGTGCCAGCAGTCCCTTTGGCGGAGGCACCTACGAGCAGTACTTC.

At least ten counts were recorded for this clonotype. In nucleotides, the CDR3 is TGTGCCAGCAGTACTGGACTAGCGGGAGTGGATACGCAGTATTTT. It specifies CASSTGLAGVDTQYF. The V call is TRBV6-6, the J call TRBJ2-3, with TRBD2 matching over 13 bases. Germline trimming cut 5 bases from V and 6 bases from J; bases unmatched to any gene: 5. The CDR3 covers 15 residues. CDR1 MNHNY and CDR2 SVGAGI come from the germline V gene (reference sequence).

This clonotype has more than one count but fewer than ten. The CDR3 spells CASMLRVTADTQYF. The CDR3 DNA sequence: TGTGCCAGCATGCTGCGGGTGACGGCAGATACGCAGTATTTT. This chain uses TRBV6-6 with TRBJ2-3, with a tentative D call TRBD2 (5 bases). V was pared by 7 bases and J by 4 bases, with 15 bases between. There are 14 residues in the CDR3. Germline V lookup: CDR1 MNHNY, CDR2 SVGAGI (reference sequence).

This clonotype was observed a few times. This rearrangement joins TRBV3-1 to TRBJ1-2; D unclear. The germline V and J ends were trimmed by 3 bases and 8 bases, with 10 bases remaining between them. The CDR3 runs to 12 residues. Germline CDR1 is LGHDT and CDR2 is YNNKEL (reference sequence). CDR3: CASSQSRRGYTF. In nucleotides, the CDR3 is TGTGCCAGCAGCCAGAGCCGACGGGGCTACACCTTC.

The chain employs TRBV20-1 and TRBJ2-1; D unclear. The CDR3 is 13 amino acids. Trimming stripped 3 bases from V and 2 bases from J, with 8 bases between. Germline lookup yields CDR1 DFQATT and CDR2 SNEGSKA (reference sequence). CDR3 protein: CSASTVTYNEQFF. The CDR3 DNA follows: TGCAGTGCTAGTACGGTGACCTACAATGAGCAGTTCTTC.

V is TRBV20-1 and J is TRBJ2-2; TRBD2 matches at 9 bases. The CDR3 has 17 amino acids. Per germline, CDR1 DFQATT and CDR2 SNEGSKA (reference sequence). The ends lost 4 bases at V and 5 bases at J; junction bases unmatched: 14. The DNA for the CDR3 is TGCAGTGCTACTCCAGGCCCTAGCGGGACTAGGACCGGGGAGCTGTTTTTT. Translated, it gives CSATPGPSGTRTGELFF.

This clonotype came up a few times. This chain uses TRBV10-3 with TRBJ1-2, with a possible D match to TRBD1 (6 bases). CDR1 and CDR2 from the germline V gene are ENHRY and SYGVKD. The CDR3 loop spans 13 amino acids. Trimming took off 6 bases at V and 6 bases at J, with 14 bases between the two ends. CDR3 in DNA: TGTGCCATCAGCTCGACAGGTGGGGATGGCTACACCTTC. Translated: CAISSTGGDGYTF.

This clonotype was seen a handful of times. V and J are TRBV20-1 and TRBJ2-4; D may be TRBD1 or TRBD2 (5 bases each). The end of the DNA fits TRBJ2-7 better, so the J call may be wrong. The CDR3 is made up of 15 amino acids. Germline V CDR1 and CDR2: DFQATT, SNEGSKA (reference sequence). As DNA, the CDR3 is TGCAGTGCTATTCTCACCGGGACCCCTCCCGACGAGCAGTACTTC. Translated, it gives CSAILTGTPPDEQYF.

This clonotype was recorded many times. The genes are TRBV24-1 and TRBJ2-7; 8 bases map to TRBD1. V trimming: 11 bases; J trimming: 1 base; junction bases outside the gene matches: 12. There are 15 residues in the CDR3. Germline V gene lookup returns CDR1 KGHDR and CDR2 SFDVKD. In nucleotides, the CDR3 is TGTGCCAGCCCGTGGGGACAGGAAGTTTCCTACGAGCAGTACTTC. Amino acid sequence: CASPWGQEVSYEQYF.

This clonotype was counted ten times or more. The rearrangement joins TRBV7-2 to TRBJ2-7; TRBD2 matches 12 bases. Losses at the gene ends were 5 bases for V and 3 bases for J; bases not matched to a gene: 5. The CDR3 contains 15 residues. Germline CDR1 reads SGHTA; CDR2 reads FQGNSA. The DNA of the CDR3 is TGTGCCAGCAGCGGTGGACTAGCGGGGTACTACGAGCAGTACTTC. As protein: CASSGGLAGYYEQYF.

The CDR3: CASSLAVGEHTF. CDR3 nucleotides: TGTGCCAGCAGCTTGGCCGTAGGGGAACACACCTTC. J is TRBJ1-2 and V is TRBV5-5; D is possibly TRBD1 (5 bases). The V gene's germline CDR1 is SGHKS and CDR2 YYEKEE (reference sequence). The V gene lost 0 bases and the J gene lost 12 bases, with 12 bases spanning the gap. This CDR3 comprises 12 residues.

The chain has TRBV29-1 and TRBJ2-1; D gene ambiguous. Per germline, CDR1 SQVTM and CDR2 ANQGSEA. The V end lost 1 base, the J end lost 5 bases, and 9 bases lay between the germline ends. This CDR3 contains 13 residues. The CDR3 nucleotides read TGCAGCGTTGAAGGGCCGGTAAACAATGAGCAGTTCTTC. Amino acids: CSVEGPVNNEQFF.

Worth noting for this clonotype: With a much larger clone just one base away, this may be a read error. This chain joins TRBV7-9 and TRBJ2-7, with D unclear. The germline gives CDR1 SEHNR, CDR2 FQNEAQ (reference sequence). The CDR3 length is 13 residues. V shed 5 bases and J shed 5 bases, with 13 bases lying between them. CDR3 sequence: CASSLEYVDEQYF. CDR3 DNA: TGTGCCAGCAGCCTAGAATACGTGGACGAGCAGTACTTC. The variable domain in full, with the rest retrieved from reference TRBV7-9 and TRBJ2-7, is DTGVSQNPRHKITKRGQNVTFRCDPISEHNRLYWYRQTLGQGPEFLTYFQNEAQLEKSRLLSDRFSAERPKGSFSTLEIQRTEQGDSAMYLCASSLEYVDEQYFGPGTRLTVT.